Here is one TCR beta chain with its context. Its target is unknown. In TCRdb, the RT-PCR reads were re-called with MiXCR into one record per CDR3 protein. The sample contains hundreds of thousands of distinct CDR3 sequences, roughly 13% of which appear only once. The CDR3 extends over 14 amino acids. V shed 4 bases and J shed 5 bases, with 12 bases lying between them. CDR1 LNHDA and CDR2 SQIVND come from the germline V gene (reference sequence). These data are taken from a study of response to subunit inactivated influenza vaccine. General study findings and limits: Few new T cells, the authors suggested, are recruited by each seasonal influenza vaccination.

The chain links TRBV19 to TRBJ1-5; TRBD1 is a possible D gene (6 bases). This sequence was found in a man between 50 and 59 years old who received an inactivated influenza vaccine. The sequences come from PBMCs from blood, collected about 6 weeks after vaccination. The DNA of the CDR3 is TGTGCCAGTAGTAACGGACAGCTTTATCAGCCCCAGCATTTT. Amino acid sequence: CASSNGQLYQPQHF.